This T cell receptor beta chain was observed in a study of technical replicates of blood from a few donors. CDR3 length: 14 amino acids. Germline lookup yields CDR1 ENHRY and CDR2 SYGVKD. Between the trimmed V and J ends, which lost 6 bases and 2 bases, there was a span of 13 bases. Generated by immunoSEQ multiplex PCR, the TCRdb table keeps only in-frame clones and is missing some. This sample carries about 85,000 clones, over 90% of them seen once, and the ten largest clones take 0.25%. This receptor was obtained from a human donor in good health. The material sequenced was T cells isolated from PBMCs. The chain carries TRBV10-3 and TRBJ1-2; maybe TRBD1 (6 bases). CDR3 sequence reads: CAIRPTGSNYGYTF. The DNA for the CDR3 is TGTGCCATCAGGCCGACAGGTTCGAACTATGGCTACACCTTC.